The subject of this entry is one T cell receptor (beta chain). This sample stems from a study of control samples from healthy donors and cancer patients. TCRdb's copy holds only in-frame clones and misses some; the assay was immunoSEQ multiplex PCR. Here the sample spans 95,000 to 150,000 clones, 91% being singletons. The CDR3 consists of 16 residues. Germline CDR1 is MNHNS and CDR2 is SASEGT. Deletions cut 3 bases from V and 6 bases from J, with 17 bases between. The receptor was derived from a woman under 30 in good health. Specimen: blood. The chain carries TRBV6-1 and TRBJ1-4; possible D gene TRBD1, 5 bases. CDR3 loop: CASSEGTLSVYEKLFF. The CDR3, as DNA: TGTGCCAGCAGTGAGGGGACTCTTAGCGTTTATGAAAAACTGTTTTTT.